These 19 T cell receptor beta chains originate from one sample sequenced in a study of T cell responses to AZD1222 COVID-19 vaccine. The table came from immunoSEQ multiplex PCR; TCRdb's copy has only in-frame clones and leaves some out. The profile shows 90,000 to 150,000 clones, approximately 86% of them singletons. Sequenced here: peripheral blood, sampled on day 0 of AZD1222 vaccination. These receptors were collected from an adult in good health.

This chain joins TRBV7-8 and TRBJ1-3; TRBD1 matches 9 bases. The germline CDR1 and CDR2 sequences are SGHVS and FQNEAQ. V gave up 5 bases and J gave up 1 base; unmatched junction bases: 27. The CDR3 covers 23 residues. The CDR3: CASSPAFRARDRDSRGSGNTIYF. CDR3 coding DNA: TGTGCCAGCAGCCCAGCGTTCCGCGCCCGGGACAGGGATTCTCGAGGATCTGGAAACACCATATATTTT.

This chain joins TRBV11-2 and TRBJ2-5, with 10 bases lining up with TRBD2. The CDR3 is made up of 15 amino acids. Germline CDR1 reads SGHAT; CDR2 reads FQNNGV. Unmatched junction bases numbered 9, after V lost 6 bases and J lost 5 bases. CDR3 protein: CASRKLAGRLETQYF. The CDR3 DNA reads TGTGCCAGCAGGAAACTAGCGGGGAGGTTGGAGACCCAGTACTTC.

The gene calls are TRBV7-9 and TRBJ1-2; no reliable D call. There are 13 residues in the CDR3. In germline, CDR1 is SEHNR, CDR2 FQNEAQ (reference sequence). Trimming stripped 6 bases from V and 6 bases from J, with 14 bases between. CDR3 sequence: CASRQSTSDGYTF. The CDR3, as DNA: TGTGCCAGCAGACAGAGTACTTCCGATGGCTACACCTTC.

V usage is TRBV7-2 and J usage is TRBJ1-4; D unresolved. Germline CDR1 reads SGHTA; CDR2 reads FQGNSA. This CDR3 contains 15 residues. Trimming took off 3 bases at V and 3 bases at J, with 11 bases between the two ends. Here the CDR3 DNA reads TGTGCCAGCAGCTTTGGGGTGGTGGCTAATGAAAAACTGTTTTTT. Its protein is CASSFGVVANEKLFF.

CDR3 nucleotides: TGTGCCAGCAGTTACTCCATCTCCTACAGCCACACTGAAGCTTTCTTT. It is translated as CASSYSISYSHTEAFF. The V and J genes are TRBV6-5 and TRBJ1-1; the D is unclear. The CDR3 spans 16 residues. V gave up 0 bases and J gave up 3 bases, with 14 bases separating them. In germline, CDR1 is MNHEY, CDR2 SVGAGI.

The chain has TRBV19 and TRBJ2-1; 7 bases line up with TRBD2. Per the germline V gene, CDR1 is LNHDA and CDR2 is SQIVND (reference sequence). The CDR3 sequence is 11 residues long. With 3 bases clipped from V and 10 bases from J, the junction kept 0 bases outside the gene matches. CDR3 DNA: TGTGCCAGTAGTATGCGGGAGGAGCAGTTCTTC. Translating gives CASSMREEQFF.

The genes are TRBV28 and TRBJ1-6, with 9 bases fitting TRBD1. The CDR3 is 18 residues long. The J segment lost 6 bases and the V segment lost 9 bases, leaving 18 bases of the junction unmatched. CDR1 MDHEN and CDR2 SYDVKM come from the germline V gene. CDR3 DNA sequence: TGTGCCAGTCTCTCGAGGGGGGGACAGGGTAGTTTTAATTCACCCCTCCACTTT. It is translated as CASLSRGGQGSFNSPLHF.

This clone was detected only once. This same CDR3 is encoded by further DNA sequences in the sample. The CDR3 loop is CASSFPTPNTEAFF. CDR3 nucleotide sequence: TGTGCCAGCAGCTTTCCAACACCGAACACTGAAGCTTTCTTT. The chain carries TRBV5-6 and TRBJ1-1; D gene ambiguous. V was cut by 2 bases and J by 1 base, with 9 bases left in between. CDR1 and CDR2 (germline): SGHDT, YYEEEE. CDR3 length: 14 amino acids.

The rearrangement joins TRBV24-1 to TRBJ2-1, with D possibly matching TRBD1 (6 bases). CDR1 and CDR2 (germline): KGHDR, SFDVKD. The CDR3 has 15 amino acids. Between the trimmed V and J ends, which lost 5 bases and 7 bases, there was a span of 17 bases. CDR3 amino acids: CATSVSNRARNEQFF. The CDR3 nucleotides are TGTGCCACCAGTGTTTCAAACAGGGCCCGAAATGAGCAGTTCTTC.

This clone was detected only once. This chain joins TRBV4-2 and TRBJ1-3; D gene ambiguous. The CDR3 length is 15 residues. Trimming stripped 5 bases from V and 2 bases from J, with 13 bases between. CDR1 is LGHNA, CDR2 YNFKEQ, per germline. CDR3 in amino acids: CASSGRVWTGNTIYF. CDR3 in DNA: TGTGCCAGCAGCGGCCGGGTGTGGACTGGAAACACCATATATTTT.

The chain uses TRBV7-2 and TRBJ1-5; TRBD1 is a possible D gene (5 bases). V dropped 6 bases and J dropped 2 bases, with 8 bases sitting between them. The CDR3 has 13 residues. CDR1 and CDR2 from the germline V gene are SGHTA and FQGNSA. The CDR3 region is CASRRGGNQPQHF. The CDR3 DNA sequence: TGTGCCAGCAGGCGAGGGGGCAATCAGCCCCAGCATTTT.

CDR3 bases: TGTGCCAGCAGTAGGGTTACGAACACTGAAGCTTTCTTT. Encoded protein: CASSRVTNTEAFF. This chain links TRBV25-1 with TRBJ1-1; D gene uncertain. Trimming took off 5 bases at V and 1 base at J, with 8 bases between the two ends. CDR1 MGHDK and CDR2 SYGVNS come from the germline V gene. This CDR3 has 13 residues.

CDR3: CASSLSQVNYGYTF. CDR3 coding DNA: TGTGCCAGCAGTTTATCGCAGGTTAACTATGGCTACACCTTC. The V gene is TRBV27, the J gene TRBJ1-2, with D unclear. Trimming removed 0 bases from V and 1 base from J, with 6 bases in between. The CDR3 runs to 14 residues. Looked up from germline, CDR1 is MNHEY and CDR2 is SMNVEV (reference sequence).

This clone has more than one count but fewer than ten. This chain joins TRBV7-9 and TRBJ2-6; D might be TRBD1 (6 bases). Deletions cut 2 bases from V and 2 bases from J, with 13 bases between. This CDR3 is 17 amino acids long. The V gene's germline CDR1 is SEHNR and CDR2 FQNEAQ (reference sequence). The CDR3 is CASSLRDIRPGANVLTF. The CDR3 DNA follows: TGTGCCAGCAGCTTACGGGACATCAGGCCTGGGGCCAACGTCCTGACTTTC. Together with reference TRBV7-9 and TRBJ2-6, the CDR3 gives the full variable domain: DTGVSQNPRHKITKRGQNVTFRCDPISEHNRLYWYRQTLGQGPEFLTYFQNEAQLEKSRLLSDRFSAERPKGSFSTLEIQRTEQGDSAMYLCASSLRDIRPGANVLTFGAGSRLTVL.

In its sample, this clone was seen once. J is TRBJ1-2 and V is TRBV7-2, with D hard to call. The CDR3 runs to 14 residues. V gave up 6 bases and J gave up 3 bases, with 14 bases separating them. Germline-derived CDR1 and CDR2 are SGHTA and FQGNSA. The CDR3 is CASRGRATHYGYTF. The CDR3 DNA follows: TGTGCCAGCAGAGGGCGCGCAACCCACTATGGCTACACCTTC.

The CDR3 region is CASSLKEGETQYF. The CDR3 bases are TGTGCCAGCAGCTTAAAGGAGGGGGAGACCCAGTACTTC. The chain couples TRBV7-9 to TRBJ2-5; TRBD2 might be the D (6 bases). V lost 2 bases, J lost 5 bases, and 9 bases lay in between. The CDR3 is 13 residues long. Germline CDR1 and CDR2: SEHNR and FQNEAQ (reference sequence).

The chain links TRBV7-2 to TRBJ2-7; D call uncertain. V lost 5 bases and J 5 bases, leaving 16 bases between the germline ends. Germline-derived CDR1 and CDR2 are SGHTA and FQGNSA. The length of the CDR3 is 14 residues. CDR3 protein: CASSRTRSVDEQYF. The CDR3 DNA follows: TGTGCCAGCAGCCGGACCCGCAGTGTCGACGAGCAGTACTTC.

V is TRBV3-1 (or the pseudogene TRBV3-2) and J is TRBJ1-3; tentatively, D is TRBD1 (5 bases). The CDR3 totals 15 residues. Germline CDR1 reads LGHDT; CDR2 reads YNNKEL (reference sequence). V lost 2 bases and J 0 bases, leaving 8 bases between the germline ends. CDR3 in DNA: TGTGCCAGCAGCCAATACGGGGGCTCTGGAAACACCATATATTTT. Translated: CASSQYGGSGNTIYF.

V is TRBV28 and J is TRBJ1-3, with a tentative D call TRBD1 (5 bases). Germline values: CDR1 MDHEN, CDR2 SYDVKM. CDR3 length: 16 amino acids. V was pared by 5 bases and J by 2 bases, with 16 bases between. In nucleotides, the CDR3 is TGTGCCAGCAGTGCCCCCCCGCAGGGCGCTGGAAACACCATATATTTT. This encodes CASSAPPQGAGNTIYF.